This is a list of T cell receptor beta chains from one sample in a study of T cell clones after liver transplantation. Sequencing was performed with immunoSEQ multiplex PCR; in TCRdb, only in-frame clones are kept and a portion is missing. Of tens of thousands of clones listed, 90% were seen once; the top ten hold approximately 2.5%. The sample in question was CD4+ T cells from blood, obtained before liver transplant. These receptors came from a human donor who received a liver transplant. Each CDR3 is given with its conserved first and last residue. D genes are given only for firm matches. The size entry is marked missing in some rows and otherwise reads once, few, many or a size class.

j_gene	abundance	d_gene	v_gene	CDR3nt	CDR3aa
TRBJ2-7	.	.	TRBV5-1	TGCGCCAGCCAACTCGGGGCCAGCTCCTACGAGCAGTACTTC	CASQLGASSYEQYF
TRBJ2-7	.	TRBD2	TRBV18	TGTGCCAGCTCACCTTCGTTGTCTAGCGGATACGAGCAGTACTTC	CASSPSLSSGYEQYF
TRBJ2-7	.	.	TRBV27	TGTGCCAGCAGTCCCCAGGGACTCCTAGGGGGCGAGCAGTACTTC	CASSPQGLLGGEQYF
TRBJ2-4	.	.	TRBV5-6	TGTGCCAGCAGCTTTGGCGGGATACCCTTCGGTTCGAAAAACATTCAGTACTTC	CASSFGGIPFGSKNIQYF
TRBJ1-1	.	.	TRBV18	TGTGCCAGCTCACCTGTGGACGAAGGCAACACTGAAGCTTTCTTT	CASSPVDEGNTEAFF
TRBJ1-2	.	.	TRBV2	TGTGCCAGCAGTGCCAGCCTAATTAACTATGGCTACACCTTC	CASSASLINYGYTF
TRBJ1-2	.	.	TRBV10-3	TGTGCCATCAGTGAGTCGGGCTATGGCTACACCTTC	CAISESGYGYTF
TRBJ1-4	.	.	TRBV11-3	TGTGCCAGCAGCTCCCCATTGTCGAGGAGTGAAAAACTGTTTTTT	CASSSPLSRSEKLFF
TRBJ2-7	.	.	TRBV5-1	TGCGCCAGCAGCTTGGGACCGGTTAATCCCGAGCAGTACTTC	CASSLGPVNPEQYF
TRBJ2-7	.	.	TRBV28	TGTGCCAGCAGTTTTTCAAGGGGCGAGCAGTACTTC	CASSFSRGEQYF
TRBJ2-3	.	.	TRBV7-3	TGTGCCAGCAGCTTAAGAGGGACTAGCACAGATACGCAGTATTTT	CASSLRGTSTDTQYF
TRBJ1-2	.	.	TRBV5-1	TGCGCCAGCAGCTTGACGGGCCAGGAGTATGGCTACACCTTC	CASSLTGQEYGYTF
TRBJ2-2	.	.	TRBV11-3	TGTGCCAGCAGCTTAGATAGAAGAACCACCGGGGAGCTGTTTTTT	CASSLDRRTTGELFF
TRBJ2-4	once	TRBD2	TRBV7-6	TGTGCCAGCAGCTTAGCGGGAGGGGAGGGAAACATTCAGTACTTC	CASSLAGGEGNIQYF
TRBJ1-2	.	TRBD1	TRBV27	TGTGCCAGCAGTTTCGGTATTAACCGGACAGGTGGGAAAAACTATGGCTACACCTTC	CASSFGINRTGGKNYGYTF
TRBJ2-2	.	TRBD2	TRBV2	TGTGCCAGCAGCGTTCGGGGGGCGAACACCGGGGAGCTGTTTTTT	CASSVRGANTGELFF
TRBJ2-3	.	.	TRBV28	TGTGCCAGCAGTCCCGCGGGGAGAGGGGCCGCGGGCACAGATACGCAGTATTTT	CASSPAGRGAAGTDTQYF
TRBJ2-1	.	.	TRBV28	TGTGCCAGCTCCGGGAGCTCGACCCGTTACGAGCAGTTCTTC	CASSGSSTRYEQFF
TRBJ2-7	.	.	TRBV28	TGTGCCAGCAGTTCCGGGGGCTACGAGCAGTACTTC	CASSSGGYEQYF
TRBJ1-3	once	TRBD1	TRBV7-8	TGTGCCAGCAGCATAGGGACAGGGGGAAACACCATATATTTT	CASSIGTGGNTIYF
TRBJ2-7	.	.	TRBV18	TGTGCCAGCTCACCACCATCCCGGGCCTACGAGCAGTACTTC	CASSPPSRAYEQYF
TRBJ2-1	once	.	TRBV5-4	TGTGCCAGCAGCTTGGAGAAAGCGGTCTCCTACAATGAGCAGTTCTTC	CASSLEKAVSYNEQFF
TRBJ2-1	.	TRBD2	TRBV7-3	TGTGCCAGCAGCCCTAGCGGGGGCTACAATGAGCAGTTCTTC	CASSPSGGYNEQFF
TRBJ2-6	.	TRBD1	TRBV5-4	TGTGCCAGCAGCATTATGACAGGGTTGTCTGGGGCCAACGTCCTGACTTTC	CASSIMTGLSGANVLTF
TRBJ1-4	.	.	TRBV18	TGTGCCAGCTCCTCCCTATCCGGGGCAACTAATGAAAAACTGTTTTTT	CASSSLSGATNEKLFF
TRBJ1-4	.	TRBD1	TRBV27	TGTGCCAGCAGTTTGGGACAGGATAATGAAAAACTGTTTTTT	CASSLGQDNEKLFF